The T cell receptor (beta chain) described here comes from a study of T cell responses to AZD1222 COVID-19 vaccine. General observations from the study: Researchers took repertoire samples only after the peak T cell response had come. Among the donors, most were white British and more were female, and clonal diversity was possibly underestimated.

Sequencing used immunoSEQ multiplex PCR; TCRdb keeps in-frame clones, though not all of them. The sample carries about 48,000 clones, approximately 91% recorded once. Details on this clone: The antigen is not known.

The receptor comes from an adult who received the AZD1222 COVID-19 vaccine. Sequencing was performed on peripheral blood, taken 28 days after the second AZD1222 dose.

CDR3 sequence (DNA): TGTGCCAGCAGAGTCCCTAGCGGGAGTGCCTTCGATGAGCAGTTCTTC. Translation: CASRVPSGSAFDEQFF. This chain links TRBV28 with TRBJ2-1; 10 bases are shared with TRBD2. From germline, CDR1 is MDHEN and CDR2 SYDVKM. Losses at the gene ends were 6 bases for V and 8 bases for J; bases not matched to a gene: 13. The CDR3 is made up of 16 amino acids.